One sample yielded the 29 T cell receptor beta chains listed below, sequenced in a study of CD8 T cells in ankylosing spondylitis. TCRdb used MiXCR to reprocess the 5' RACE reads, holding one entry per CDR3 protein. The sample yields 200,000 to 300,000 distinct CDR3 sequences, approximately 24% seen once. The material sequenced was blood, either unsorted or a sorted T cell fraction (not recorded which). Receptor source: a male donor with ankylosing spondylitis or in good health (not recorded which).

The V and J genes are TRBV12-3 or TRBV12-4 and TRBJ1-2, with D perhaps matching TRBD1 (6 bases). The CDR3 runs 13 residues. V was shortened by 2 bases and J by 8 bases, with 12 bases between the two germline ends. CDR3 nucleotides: TGTGCCAGCAGTTTATTCCGGGGGCAAGGCTACACCTTC. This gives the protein CASSLFRGQGYTF.

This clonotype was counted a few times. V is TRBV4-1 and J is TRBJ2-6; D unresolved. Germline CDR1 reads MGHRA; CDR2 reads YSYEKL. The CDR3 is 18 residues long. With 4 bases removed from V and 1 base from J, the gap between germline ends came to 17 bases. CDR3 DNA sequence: TGCGCCAGCAGCCGGGCGGCGGACCGACTTTCTGGGGCCAACGTCCTGACTTTC. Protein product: CASSRAADRLSGANVLTF.

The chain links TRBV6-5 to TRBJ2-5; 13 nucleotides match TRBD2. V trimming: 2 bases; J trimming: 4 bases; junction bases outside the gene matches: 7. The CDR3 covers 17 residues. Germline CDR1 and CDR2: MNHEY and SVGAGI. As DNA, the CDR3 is TGTGCCAGCAGTTACCCTACTAGCGGGGGGGCAGGAGAGACCCAGTACTTC. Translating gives CASSYPTSGGAGETQYF.

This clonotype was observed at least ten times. Here the CDR3 reads CASSLESSGGKETQYF. As DNA, the CDR3 is TGTGCCAGCAGTTTAGAATCTAGCGGGGGGAAAGAGACCCAGTACTTC. The chain links TRBV12-3 or TRBV12-4 to TRBJ2-5, with 11 bases lining up with TRBD2. Unmatched junction bases numbered 4, after V lost 1 base and J lost 3 bases. The CDR3 extends over 16 amino acids.

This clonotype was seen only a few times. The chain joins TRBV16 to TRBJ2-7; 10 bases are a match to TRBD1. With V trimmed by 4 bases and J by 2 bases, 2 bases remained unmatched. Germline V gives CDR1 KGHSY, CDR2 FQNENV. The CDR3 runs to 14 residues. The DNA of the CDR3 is TGTGCCAGCAGCCGGGACAGGGGAACCTACGAGCAGTACTTC. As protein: CASSRDRGTYEQYF.

The CDR3 region has the DNA TGTGCCAGCATCTCGGGGACCACAGGGACGCAGTATTTT. Translation gives CASISGTTGTQYF. The chain employs TRBV12-3 or TRBV12-4 and TRBJ2-3; D is perhaps TRBD1 (6 bases). V was trimmed by 7 bases and J by 9 bases, leaving 17 bases between them. The CDR3 has 13 amino acids.

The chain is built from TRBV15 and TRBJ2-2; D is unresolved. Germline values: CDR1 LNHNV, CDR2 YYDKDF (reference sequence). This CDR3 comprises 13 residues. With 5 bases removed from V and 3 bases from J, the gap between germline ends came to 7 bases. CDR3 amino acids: CATSDSHTGELFF. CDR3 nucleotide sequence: TGTGCCACCAGCGATTCCCACACCGGGGAGCTGTTTTTT.

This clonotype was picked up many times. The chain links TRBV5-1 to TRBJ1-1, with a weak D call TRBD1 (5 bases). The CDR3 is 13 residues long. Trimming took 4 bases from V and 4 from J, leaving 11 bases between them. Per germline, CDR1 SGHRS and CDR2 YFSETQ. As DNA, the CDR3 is TGCGCCAGCAGCACCGGGCAGGGCACTGAAGCTTTCTTT. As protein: CASSTGQGTEAFF. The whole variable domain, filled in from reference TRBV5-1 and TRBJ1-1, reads KAGVTQTPRYLIKTRGQQVTLSCSPISGHRSVSWYQQTPGQGLQFLFEYFSETQRNKGNFPGRFSGRQFSNSRSEMNVSTLELGDSALYLCASSTGQGTEAFFGQGTRLTVV.

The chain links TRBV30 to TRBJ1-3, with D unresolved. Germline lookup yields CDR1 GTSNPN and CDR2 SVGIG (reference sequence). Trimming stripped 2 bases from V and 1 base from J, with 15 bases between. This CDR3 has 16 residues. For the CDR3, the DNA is TGTGCCTGGAGTTTAAAGAGGACGGGATCTGGAAACACCATATATTTT. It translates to CAWSLKRTGSGNTIYF. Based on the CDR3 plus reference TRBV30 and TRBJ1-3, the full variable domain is SQTIHQWPATLVQPVGSPLSLECTVEGTSNPNLYWYRQAAGRGLQLLFYSVGIGQISSEVPQNLSASRPQDRQFILSSKKLLLSDSGFYLCAWSLKRTGSGNTIYFGEGSWLTVV.

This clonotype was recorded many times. The DNA for the CDR3 is TGTGCCAGCAGTTTAAGTGCGGGTGGCCATGGCTACACCTTC. It translates to CASSLSAGGHGYTF. This sequence joins TRBV12-3 or TRBV12-4 and TRBJ1-2; D is ambiguous. CDR3 length: 14 residues. V was pared by 2 bases and J by 6 bases, with 13 bases between.

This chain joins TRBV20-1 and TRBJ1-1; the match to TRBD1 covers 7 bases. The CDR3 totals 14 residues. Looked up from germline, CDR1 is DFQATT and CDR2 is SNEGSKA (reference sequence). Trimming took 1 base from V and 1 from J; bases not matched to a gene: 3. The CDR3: CSARVTGENTEAFF. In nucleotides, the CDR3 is TGCAGTGCTAGAGTAACAGGGGAGAACACTGAAGCTTTCTTT.

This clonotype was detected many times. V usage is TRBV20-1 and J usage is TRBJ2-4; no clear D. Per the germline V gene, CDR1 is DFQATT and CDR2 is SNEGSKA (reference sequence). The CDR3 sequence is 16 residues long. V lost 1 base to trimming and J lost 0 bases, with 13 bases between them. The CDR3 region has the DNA TGCAGTGCTAGAGTTGAGGAAGCGACAGCCAAAAACATTCAGTACTTC. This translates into CSARVEEATAKNIQYF.

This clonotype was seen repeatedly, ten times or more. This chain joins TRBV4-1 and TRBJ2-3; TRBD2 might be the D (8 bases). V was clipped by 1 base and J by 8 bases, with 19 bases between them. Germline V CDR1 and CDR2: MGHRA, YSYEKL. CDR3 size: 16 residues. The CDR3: CASSQADRIRGGTQYF. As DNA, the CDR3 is TGCGCCAGCAGCCAAGCGGACAGGATCCGGGGGGGTACGCAGTATTTT.

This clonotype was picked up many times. The CDR3 reads CASSYPNDWNQETQYF. CDR3 coding DNA: TGTGCCAGCAGCTACCCCAACGACTGGAATCAAGAGACCCAGTACTTC. This chain links TRBV5-6 with TRBJ2-5; D remains ambiguous. This CDR3 is built from 16 residues. Deletions cut 3 bases from V and 2 bases from J, with 17 bases between. Germline V CDR1 and CDR2: SGHDT, YYEEEE.

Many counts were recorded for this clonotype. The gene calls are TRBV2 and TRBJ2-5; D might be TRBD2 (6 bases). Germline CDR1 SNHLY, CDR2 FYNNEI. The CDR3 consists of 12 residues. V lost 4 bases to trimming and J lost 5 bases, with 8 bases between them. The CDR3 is CASSGEAETQYF. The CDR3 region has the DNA TGTGCCAGCAGTGGGGAGGCGGAGACCCAGTACTTC.

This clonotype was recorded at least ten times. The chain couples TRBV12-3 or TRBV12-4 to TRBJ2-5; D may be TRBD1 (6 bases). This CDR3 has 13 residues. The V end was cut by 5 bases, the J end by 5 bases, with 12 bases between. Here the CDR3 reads CASSHRVAETQYF. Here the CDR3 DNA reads TGTGCCAGCAGTCACAGGGTCGCTGAGACCCAGTACTTC.

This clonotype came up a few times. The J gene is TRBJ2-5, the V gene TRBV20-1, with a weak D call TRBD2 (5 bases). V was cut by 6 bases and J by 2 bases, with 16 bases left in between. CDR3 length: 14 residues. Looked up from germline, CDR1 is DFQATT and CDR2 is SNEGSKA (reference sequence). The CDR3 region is CSATEDWQQETQYF. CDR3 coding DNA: TGCAGTGCCACTGAGGACTGGCAACAAGAGACCCAGTACTTC.

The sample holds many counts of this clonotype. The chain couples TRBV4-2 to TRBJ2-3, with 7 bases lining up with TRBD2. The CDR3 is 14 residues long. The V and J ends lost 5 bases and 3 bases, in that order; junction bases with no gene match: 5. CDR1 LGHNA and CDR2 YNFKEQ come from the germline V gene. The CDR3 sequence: CASSERGETDTQYF. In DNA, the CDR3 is TGTGCCAGCAGCGAACGGGGGGAGACAGATACGCAGTATTTT.

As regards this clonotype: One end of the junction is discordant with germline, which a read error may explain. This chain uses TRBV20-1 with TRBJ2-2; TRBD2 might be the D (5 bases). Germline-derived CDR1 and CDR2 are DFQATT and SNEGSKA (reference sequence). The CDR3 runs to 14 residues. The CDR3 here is CSAWTRGNTGELLF. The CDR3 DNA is TGCAGTGCTTGGACCCGAGGAAACACCGGGGAGCTGCTTTTT.

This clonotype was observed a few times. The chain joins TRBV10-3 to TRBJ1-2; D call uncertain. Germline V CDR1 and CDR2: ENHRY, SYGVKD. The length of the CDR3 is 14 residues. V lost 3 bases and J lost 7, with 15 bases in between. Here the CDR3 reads CAISDIGLELGYTF. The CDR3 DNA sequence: TGTGCCATCAGTGATATAGGGCTAGAACTTGGCTACACCTTC.

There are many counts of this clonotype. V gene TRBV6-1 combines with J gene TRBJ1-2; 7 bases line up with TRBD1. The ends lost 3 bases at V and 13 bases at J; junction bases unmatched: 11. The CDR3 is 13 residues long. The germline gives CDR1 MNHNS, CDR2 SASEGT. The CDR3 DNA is TGTGCCAGCAGTGACCCGGGGACAGACATATCCACCTTC. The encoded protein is CASSDPGTDISTF.

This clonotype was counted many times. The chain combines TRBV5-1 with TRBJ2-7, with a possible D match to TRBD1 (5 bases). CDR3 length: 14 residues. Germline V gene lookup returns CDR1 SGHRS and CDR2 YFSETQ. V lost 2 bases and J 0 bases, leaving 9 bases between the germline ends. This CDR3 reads CASSFGGASYEQYF. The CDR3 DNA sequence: TGCGCCAGCAGCTTTGGTGGGGCCTCCTACGAGCAGTACTTC.

CDR3 loop: CASSYSRGRQFTYEQYF. For the CDR3, the DNA is TGTGCCAGCAGTTACTCGAGGGGCCGTCAGTTCACCTACGAGCAGTACTTC. The chain combines TRBV6-5 with TRBJ2-7, with D perhaps being TRBD1 or TRBD2 (5 bases each). V gave up 0 bases and J gave up 2 bases, with 17 bases separating them. The CDR3 sequence is 17 residues long. The germline gives CDR1 MNHEY, CDR2 SVGAGI.

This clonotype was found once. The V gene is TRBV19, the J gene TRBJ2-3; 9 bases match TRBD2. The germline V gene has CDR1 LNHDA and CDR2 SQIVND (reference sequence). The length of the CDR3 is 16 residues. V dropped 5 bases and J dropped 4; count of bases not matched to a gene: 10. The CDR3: CASSASRGGPADTQYF. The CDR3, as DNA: TGTGCCAGTAGTGCGTCGCGGGGGGGCCCCGCAGATACGCAGTATTTT.

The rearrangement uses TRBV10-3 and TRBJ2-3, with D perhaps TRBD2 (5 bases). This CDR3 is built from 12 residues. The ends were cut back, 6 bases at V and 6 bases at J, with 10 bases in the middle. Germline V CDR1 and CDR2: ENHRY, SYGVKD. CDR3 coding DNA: TGTGCCATCAGGGGGAGTGAGGATACGCAGTATTTT. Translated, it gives CAIRGSEDTQYF.

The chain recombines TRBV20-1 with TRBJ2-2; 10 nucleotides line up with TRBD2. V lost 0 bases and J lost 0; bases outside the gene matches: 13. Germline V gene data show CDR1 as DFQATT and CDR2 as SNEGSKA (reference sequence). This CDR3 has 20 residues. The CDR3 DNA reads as TGCAGTGCTAGAGATCTTCTGGGGCTAGCGGGGGACTCGAACACCGGGGAGCTGTTTTTT. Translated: CSARDLLGLAGDSNTGELFF.

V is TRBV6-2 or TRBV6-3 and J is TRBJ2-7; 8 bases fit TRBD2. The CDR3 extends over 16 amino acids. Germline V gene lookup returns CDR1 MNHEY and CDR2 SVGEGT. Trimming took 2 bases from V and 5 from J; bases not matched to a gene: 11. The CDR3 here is CASSYSFGAGGDEQYF. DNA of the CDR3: TGTGCCAGCAGTTACAGTTTTGGTGCGGGGGGAGACGAGCAGTACTTC.

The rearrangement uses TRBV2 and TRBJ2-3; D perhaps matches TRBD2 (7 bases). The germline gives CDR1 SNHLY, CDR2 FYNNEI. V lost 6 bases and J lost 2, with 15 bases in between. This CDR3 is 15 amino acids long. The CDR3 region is CASRFQGTNTDTQYF. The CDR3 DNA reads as TGTGCCAGCAGATTTCAGGGGACTAACACAGATACGCAGTATTTT.

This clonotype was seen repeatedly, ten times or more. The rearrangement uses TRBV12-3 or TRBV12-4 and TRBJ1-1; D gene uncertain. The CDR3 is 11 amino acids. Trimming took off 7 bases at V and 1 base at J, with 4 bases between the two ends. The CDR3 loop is CASMENTEAFF. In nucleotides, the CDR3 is TGTGCCAGCATGGAGAACACTGAAGCTTTCTTT.